These 25 T cell receptor beta chains share one sample of origin, sequenced in a study of T cell changes during pregnancy in multiple sclerosis. The assay was immunoSEQ multiplex PCR, and TCRdb's table has in-frame clones only and misses some. The sample carries tens of thousands of clones, roughly nine tenths recorded once. This material consisted of CD4+ T cells from peripheral blood mononuclear cells, taken before pregnancy. The receptors shown here come from a female donor with multiple sclerosis, enrolled in a pregnancy study.

The chain uses TRBV6-1 and TRBJ2-7, with TRBD2 identical over 10 bases. With V trimmed by 4 bases and J by 0 bases, 6 bases remained unmatched. CDR1 and CDR2 (germline): MNHNS, SASEGT. The CDR3 is 16 residues long. The CDR3 is CASSAASGGLSYEQYF. The CDR3 nucleotides are TGTGCCAGCAGTGCGGCTAGCGGGGGCCTCTCCTACGAGCAGTACTTC.

This sequence joins TRBV19 and TRBJ1-5; the D gene is possibly TRBD1 (5 bases). There are 16 residues in the CDR3. Germline CDR1 is LNHDA and CDR2 is SQIVND (reference sequence). Trimming took 0 bases from V and 3 from J, leaving 12 bases between them. The CDR3 DNA is TGTGCCAGTAGTATAGATCATAGGGGCCCCAATCAGCCCCAGCATTTT. Translation gives CASSIDHRGPNQPQHF.

This chain joins TRBV6-6 and TRBJ2-7; D is perhaps TRBD2 (7 bases). The germline V gene encodes CDR1 MNHNY and CDR2 SVGAGI (reference sequence). Trimming removed 6 bases at V and 2 bases at J, with 20 bases between. This CDR3 region has 16 residues. CDR3 protein: CASSILGEGGAYEQYF. The CDR3 bases are TGTGCCAGCAGCATCCTTGGAGAGGGGGGGGCCTACGAGCAGTACTTC.

The CDR3 DNA is TGTGCCAGCAGCCCCGAGGGTAGAGAAAAACTGTTTTTT. It codes for CASSPEGREKLFF. The chain has TRBV4-2 and TRBJ1-4, with D unclear. Germline assignment: CDR1 LGHNA and CDR2 YNFKEQ. V gave up 4 bases and J gave up 8 bases, with 11 bases separating them. The CDR3 has 13 amino acids.

The chain uses TRBV9 and TRBJ2-2; D is possibly TRBD2 (7 bases). This CDR3 has 13 residues. Germline loops: CDR1 SGDLS, CDR2 YYNGEE. V was shortened by 3 bases and J by 7 bases, with 10 bases between the two germline ends. DNA of the CDR3: TGTGCCAGCAGCGCCGGGGGGCGCGGGGAGCTGTTTTTT. This encodes CASSAGGRGELFF.

The chain couples TRBV7-3 to TRBJ2-2; D possibly corresponds to TRBD2 (6 bases). Germline-derived CDR1 and CDR2 are SGHTA and FQGTGA. The V and J ends lost 4 bases and 5 bases respectively, with 17 bases between them. The CDR3 extends over 16 amino acids. The CDR3 bases are TGTGCCAGCAGCTCTTACGGGACTGGAGGTACCGGGGAGCTGTTTTTT. This encodes CASSSYGTGGTGELFF.

The chain carries TRBV6-1 and TRBJ2-7; D is possibly TRBD1 (5 bases). The CDR3 spans 13 residues. Germline lookup yields CDR1 MNHNS and CDR2 SASEGT. The V end was cut by 6 bases, the J end by 0 bases, with 9 bases between. CDR3 residues: CASRVTASYEQYF. The CDR3 coding sequence is TGTGCCAGCAGGGTGACAGCCTCCTACGAGCAGTACTTC.

Concerning this clone: Within the sample, other DNA sequences also encode this same CDR3. The rearrangement links TRBV9 to TRBJ2-5; TRBD1 matches 7 bases. V lost 3 bases to trimming and J lost 2 bases; unmatched junction nucleotides: 4. CDR3 length: 14 amino acids. Germline V gives CDR1 SGDLS, CDR2 YYNGEE. For the CDR3, the DNA is TGTGCCAGCAGCGCAGGGACAGTACAAGAGACCCAGTACTTC. Translating it yields CASSAGTVQETQYF.

V gene TRBV7-2 combines with J gene TRBJ2-1; a weak D match, TRBD2 (7 bases). The germline V gene encodes CDR1 SGHTA and CDR2 FQGNSA. The CDR3 length is 14 residues. Trimming removed 0 bases from V and 10 bases from J, with 13 bases in between. The CDR3 is CASSLAGGPPEQFF. As DNA, the CDR3 is TGTGCCAGCAGCTTAGCGGGGGGGCCTCCGGAGCAGTTCTTC.

This chain joins TRBV12-5 and TRBJ2-6; the D is unclear. The CDR3 is 14 residues long. Germline V lookup: CDR1 LGHNT, CDR2 FRNRAP. V gave up 3 bases and J gave up 5 bases, with 8 bases separating them. The CDR3 DNA reads TGTGCTAGTGGTTTCCTGGCCTGGGCCAACGTCCTGACTTTC. It yields the protein CASGFLAWANVLTF. Variable domain in full (rest from reference TRBV12-5 and TRBJ2-6): DARVTQTPRHKVTEMGQEVTMRCQPILGHNTVFWYRQTMMQGLELLAYFRNRAPLDDSGMPKDRFSAEMPDATLATLKIQPSEPRDSAVYFCASGFLAWANVLTFGAGSRLTVL.

The CDR3 sequence is CASSVEPGGPNNEQFF. DNA for the CDR3: TGTGCCAGCAGCGTAGAGCCCGGGGGGCCGAACAATGAGCAGTTCTTC. This chain uses TRBV9 with TRBJ2-1, with D maybe TRBD2 (7 bases). CDR1 SGDLS and CDR2 YYNGEE come from the germline V gene. The CDR3 extends over 16 amino acids. V dropped 0 bases and J dropped 5 bases, with 15 bases sitting between them. The full variable domain, its missing parts supplied by reference TRBV9 and TRBJ2-1, is DSGVTQTPKHLITATGQRVTLRCSPRSGDLSVYWYQQSLDQGLQFLIQYYNGEERAKGNILERFSAQQFPDLHSELNLSSLELGDSALYFCASSVEPGGPNNEQFFGPGTRLTVL.

The rearrangement links TRBV10-3 to TRBJ2-7; unclear D gene. V was cut by 6 bases and J by 3 bases, with 9 bases left in between. This CDR3 region has 12 residues. Germline V gene data show CDR1 as ENHRY and CDR2 as SYGVKD. CDR3 in amino acids: CAIRGGDYEQYF. The CDR3 region has the DNA TGTGCCATCAGAGGCGGCGACTACGAGCAGTACTTC.

This CDR3 is CASSPYRDRGYTEAFF. CDR3 bases: TGTGCCAGCAGCCCTTACCGGGACAGGGGTTACACTGAAGCTTTCTTT. The chain combines TRBV5-6 with TRBJ1-1; the match to TRBD1 covers 10 bases. There are 16 residues in the CDR3. Germline CDR1 and CDR2: SGHDT and YYEEEE. With V trimmed by 4 bases and J by 3 bases, 9 bases remained unmatched.

The chain couples TRBV7-2 to TRBJ1-1; TRBD1 agrees at 7 bases. The CDR3 extends over 13 amino acids. Germline trimming cut 4 bases from V and 10 bases from J; bases unmatched to any gene: 9. The V gene's germline CDR1 is SGHTA and CDR2 FQGNSA. CDR3 in amino acids: CASSYSQQGIAFF. DNA for the CDR3: TGTGCCAGCAGCTATAGCCAACAGGGGATAGCTTTCTTT.

V and J are TRBV10-3 and TRBJ2-7, with a possible D match to TRBD2 (6 bases). Germline V gives CDR1 ENHRY, CDR2 SYGVKD. The V end lost 3 bases, the J end lost 0 bases, and 12 bases lay between the germline ends. There are 15 residues in the CDR3. The CDR3 region is CAISERDFSSYEQYF. The CDR3 bases are TGTGCCATCAGTGAAAGGGACTTTAGCTCCTACGAGCAGTACTTC.

The rearrangement links TRBV30 to TRBJ1-3; 7 nucleotides agree with TRBD1. The CDR3 is 14 amino acids. Germline trimming cut 2 bases from V and 2 bases from J; bases unmatched to any gene: 3. CDR1 is GTSNPN, CDR2 SVGIG, per germline (reference sequence). The CDR3 DNA reads TGTGCCTGGAGTCTAACAGGGGCTGGAAACACCATATATTTT. Its protein is CAWSLTGAGNTIYF.

V and J are TRBV7-8 and TRBJ1-1; D not certain. The CDR3 spans 14 residues. Trimming stripped 1 base from V and 4 bases from J, with 10 bases between. Germline V gene lookup returns CDR1 SGHVS and CDR2 FQNEAQ. The CDR3 DNA reads TGTGCCAGCAGCTTAGGGGAGAGGCGCACTGAAGCTTTCTTT. It codes for CASSLGERRTEAFF.

CDR3 sequence (DNA): TGTGCCAGCAGCTTAGGGGAGGGGTCGGTCTACGAGCAGTACTTC. Its translation is CASSLGEGSVYEQYF. The genes are TRBV7-2 and TRBJ2-7; 7 nucleotides line up with TRBD2. Germline assignment: CDR1 SGHTA and CDR2 FQGNSA. V trimming: 1 base; J trimming: 3 bases; junction bases outside the gene matches: 6. The CDR3 consists of 15 residues.

The CDR3 coding sequence is TGTGCCAGCGGACCGCAGGGATATGGCTACACCTTC. It yields the protein CASGPQGYGYTF. The chain links TRBV2 to TRBJ1-2; the D gene is possibly TRBD1 (5 bases). CDR1 and CDR2 (germline): SNHLY, FYNNEI. The CDR3 runs 12 residues. Trimming stripped 8 bases from V and 5 bases from J, with 12 bases between.

The chain links TRBV29-1 to TRBJ2-5; 10 nucleotides agree with TRBD2. The V and J ends lost 5 bases and 5 bases, in that order; junction bases with no gene match: 2. The CDR3 has 12 amino acids. Germline CDR1 is SQVTM and CDR2 is ANQGSEA. The CDR3 is CSVSGGAETQYF. Written as DNA, the CDR3 is TGCAGCGTTAGCGGGGGGGCCGAGACCCAGTACTTC.

The chain recombines TRBV15 with TRBJ1-5; no clear D. This CDR3 region has 17 residues. Trimming stripped 0 bases from V and 0 bases from J, with 12 bases between. Germline V CDR1 and CDR2: LNHNV, YYDKDF (reference sequence). This CDR3 is CATSRDSPPASNQPQHF. In nucleotides, the CDR3 is TGTGCCACCAGCAGAGATAGTCCACCCGCTAGCAATCAGCCCCAGCATTTT.

V gene TRBV18 combines with J gene TRBJ2-5; TRBD2 agrees at 8 bases. This CDR3 is built from 13 residues. Germline V lookup: CDR1 KGHSH, CDR2 LQKENI. V lost 2 bases and J lost 4; bases outside the gene matches: 0. CDR3 DNA sequence: TGTGCCAGCTCACCAGGACTAGCAGAGACCCAGTACTTC. Protein sequence: CASSPGLAETQYF.

V gene TRBV5-4 combines with J gene TRBJ2-1; TRBD2 matches 9 bases. CDR1 and CDR2 (germline): SGHNT, YYREEE (reference sequence). The ends lost 0 bases at V and 10 bases at J; junction bases unmatched: 5. The length of the CDR3 is 14 residues. CDR3 bases: TGTGCCAGCAGCTTGGGGCGGGGGGGCATCGAGCAGTTCTTC. Amino acids: CASSLGRGGIEQFF.

The gene calls are TRBV19 and TRBJ2-5; TRBD1 is a possible D gene (5 bases). The length of the CDR3 is 13 residues. Per the germline V gene, CDR1 is LNHDA and CDR2 is SQIVND (reference sequence). Trimming took off 2 bases at V and 5 bases at J, with 9 bases between the two ends. CDR3 sequence reads: CASSITGPETQYF. In DNA form, the CDR3 reads TGTGCCAGTAGTATAACAGGTCCTGAGACCCAGTACTTC.

This chain joins TRBV19 and TRBJ2-3; 8 bases match TRBD1. The V gene's germline CDR1 is LNHDA and CDR2 SQIVND (reference sequence). CDR3 length: 13 amino acids. The trim removed 6 bases at V and 2 bases at J, leaving 1 base unmatched. CDR3 protein: CASSRGLTDTQYF. As DNA, the CDR3 is TGTGCCAGTAGCAGGGGGCTCACAGATACGCAGTATTTT.